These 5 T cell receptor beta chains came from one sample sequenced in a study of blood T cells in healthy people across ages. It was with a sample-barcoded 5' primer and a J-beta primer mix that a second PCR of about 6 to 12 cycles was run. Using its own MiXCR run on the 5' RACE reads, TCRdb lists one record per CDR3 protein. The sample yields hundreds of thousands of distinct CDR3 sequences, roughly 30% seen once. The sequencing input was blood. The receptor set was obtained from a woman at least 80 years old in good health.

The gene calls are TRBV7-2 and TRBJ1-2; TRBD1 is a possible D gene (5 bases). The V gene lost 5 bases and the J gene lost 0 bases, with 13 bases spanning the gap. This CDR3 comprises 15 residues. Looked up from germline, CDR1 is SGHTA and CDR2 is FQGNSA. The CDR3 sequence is CASSGGTVANYGYTF. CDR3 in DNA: TGTGCCAGCAGCGGGGGGACGGTAGCTAACTATGGCTACACCTTC.

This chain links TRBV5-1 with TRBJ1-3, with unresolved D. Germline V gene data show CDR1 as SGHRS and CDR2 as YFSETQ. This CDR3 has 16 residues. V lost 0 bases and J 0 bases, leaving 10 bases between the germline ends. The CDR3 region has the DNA TGCGCCAGCAGCTTGGCCATGGGAAACTCTGGAAACACCATATATTTT. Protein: CASSLAMGNSGNTIYF.

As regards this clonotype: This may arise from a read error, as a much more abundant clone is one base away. The CDR3 region has the DNA TGCGCCAGCACCTCGCCCGGGACTCCCAACAATGAGCAGTACTTC. Protein sequence: CASTSPGTPNNEQYF. The rearrangement joins TRBV5-1 to TRBJ2-7, with a tentative D call TRBD2 (6 bases). Trimming took off 6 bases at V and 7 bases at J, with 23 bases between the two ends. Germline V CDR1 and CDR2: SGHRS, YFSETQ. This CDR3 has 15 residues.

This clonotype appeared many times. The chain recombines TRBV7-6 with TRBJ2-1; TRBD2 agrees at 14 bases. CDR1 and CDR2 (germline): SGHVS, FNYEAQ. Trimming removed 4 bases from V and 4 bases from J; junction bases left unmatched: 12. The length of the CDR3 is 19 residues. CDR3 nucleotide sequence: TGTGCCAGCAGCTCCCTCAGGACTAGCGGGGGGTACTTATACAATGAGCAGTTCTTC. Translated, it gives CASSSLRTSGGYLYNEQFF.

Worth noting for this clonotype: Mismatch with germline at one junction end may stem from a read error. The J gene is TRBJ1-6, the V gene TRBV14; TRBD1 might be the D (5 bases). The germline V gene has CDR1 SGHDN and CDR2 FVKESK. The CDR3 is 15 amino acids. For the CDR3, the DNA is TGTGTCAGCAGCCAAGAAGTGACAGAAATATCACCCCTCCACTTT. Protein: CVSSQEVTEISPLHF.